The 7 T cell receptor beta chains listed next were all sequenced from one sample in a study of PD-L1 blockade in urothelial cancer (dated by TCRdb to 2015 to 2018). Receptors were amplified or captured by the immunoSEQ multiplex PCR assay. The clones in this table, taken by TCRdb from immuneACCESS, are in-frame only. Not every clone is retained; where verified, under half of the shortfall comes from an unresolved V gene, and the cause of the rest is unknown. Recorded for this sample are over 70,000 clones; less than 85% of them occurred a single time. The ten biggest clones cover around 7.7% of the sample. Interpreted using the paper, the time point label stands for: peripheral blood 6 weeks after treatment start. The sample was PBMCs, taken around atezolizumab (anti-PD-L1) treatment. The receptors were sampled from a man aged 70-80 years with urothelial cancer.

The chain links TRBV27 to TRBJ1-2; the D gene is possibly TRBD1 (5 bases). This CDR3 is 14 amino acids long. CDR1 is MNHEY and CDR2 is SMNVEV in the germline V gene (reference sequence). V lost 4 bases and J lost 2, with 11 bases in between. This chain's CDR3 is CASSSLSGNYGYTF. The CDR3 bases are TGTGCCAGCAGTTCCCTTTCAGGGAACTATGGCTACACCTTC.

The J gene is TRBJ2-2, the V gene TRBV9, with D possibly being TRBD1 (5 bases). Trimming left V 4 bases short and J 3 bases short, with 16 bases between. The CDR3 length is 16 residues. Germline lookup yields CDR1 SGDLS and CDR2 YYNGEE. The CDR3 protein is CASSPRTPRDTGELFF. The CDR3 bases are TGTGCCAGCAGCCCCAGGACACCTCGGGACACCGGGGAGCTGTTTTTT.

The V and J genes are TRBV18 and TRBJ2-5; TRBD2 aligns across 8 bases. CDR3 length: 15 amino acids. Germline CDR1 and CDR2: KGHSH and LQKENI. J gave up 1 base and V 3 bases, and 4 bases lay outside the gene matches. CDR3 nucleotide sequence: TGTGCCAGCTCACCGACCGGGGGGGCCCAAGAGACCCAGTACTTC. Protein sequence: CASSPTGGAQETQYF. Supplemented by reference TRBV18 and TRBJ2-5, the full variable domain reads NAGVMQNPRHLVRRRGQEARLRCSPMKGHSHVYWYRQLPEEGLKFMVYLQKENIIDESGMPKERFSAEFPKEGPSILRIQQVVRGDSAAYFCASSPTGGAQETQYFGPGTRLLVL.

This clone was observed a single time. This chain uses TRBV21-1 with TRBJ1-4; the table's D call, TRBD1, was not checked against the DNA. TRBV21-1 represents a pseudogene. This CDR3 contains 18 residues. The CDR3 region is CASSRGQLKTATNEKLFF. The CDR3 DNA follows: TGTGCCAGCAGCAGGGGACAGCTTAAGACTGCAACTAATGAAAAACTGTTTTTT.

The rearrangement uses TRBV2 and TRBJ2-5, with 9 bases fitting TRBD1. Trimming cost V 6 bases and J 1 base; bases outside gene matches: 6. Per the germline V gene, CDR1 is SNHLY and CDR2 is FYNNEI. The CDR3 extends over 15 amino acids. The CDR3 loop is CASRTGGLSQETQYF. CDR3 in DNA: TGTGCCAGCAGGACAGGGGGTCTGTCCCAAGAGACCCAGTACTTC.

The rearrangement uses TRBV6-5 and TRBJ2-7, with TRBD2 identical over 9 bases. The ends lost 1 base at V and 5 bases at J; junction bases unmatched: 6. The length of the CDR3 is 15 residues. CDR1 and CDR2 from the germline V gene are MNHEY and SVGAGI. The CDR3 DNA follows: TGTGCCAGCAGTTACTTGGCGGGGGGGTCCCACGAGCAGTACTTC. Amino acid sequence: CASSYLAGGSHEQYF.

The chain joins TRBV7-8 to TRBJ1-5, with 7 bases fitting TRBD1. Trimming removed 1 base from V and 6 bases from J; junction bases left unmatched: 0. Germline V gene sequence: CDR1 SGHVS, CDR2 FQNEAQ. There are 13 residues in the CDR3. The CDR3 DNA reads as TGTGCCAGCAGCTTAGGACAGGGTCAGCCCCAGCATTTT. Encoded protein: CASSLGQGQPQHF.